These 2 T cell receptor beta chains originate from one sample sequenced in a study of CD8+ T cells in alopecia areata. Extracted RNA was reverse transcribed into cDNA, the sequencing template. Some clones are missing from TCRdb's copy, which holds only in-frame ones; the method was immunoSEQ multiplex PCR. Found here are approximately 58,000 clones, around 40% of them singletons; the top ten hold around 54%. The sequenced sample was NKG2D-low CD8+ T cells sorted from blood. The receptors stem from a human donor with alopecia areata.

This chain links TRBV5-6 with TRBJ2-7; a weak D match, TRBD2 (5 bases). V gave up 4 bases and J gave up 3 bases, with 5 bases separating them. Germline values: CDR1 SGHDT, CDR2 YYEEEE. CDR3 length: 11 residues. The CDR3 DNA sequence: TGTGCCAGCAGCCGGGACTACGAGCAGTACTTC. Translating gives CASSRDYEQYF.

There are a few counts of this clone. The chain uses TRBV7-2 and TRBJ2-2; perhaps TRBD2 as D (6 bases). Germline CDR1 reads SGHTA; CDR2 reads FQGNSA. V lost 6 bases to trimming and J lost 7 bases, with 12 bases between them. The CDR3 consists of 13 residues. Here the CDR3 reads CASSHRGLGELFF. In nucleotides, the CDR3 is TGTGCCAGCAGTCACCGGGGACTCGGGGAGCTGTTTTTT.